This T cell receptor beta chain emerged from a study of T cells after yellow fever vaccination. The trim removed 0 bases at V and 1 base at J, leaving 9 bases unmatched. The CDR3 spans 17 residues. Germline loops: CDR1 SGHDT, CDR2 YYEEEE. A process of 5'RACE template switching, which added a universal primer site and UMIs, was used to make TCR cDNA. One entry per CDR3 protein results from TCRdb running MiXCR on the 5' RACE reads. In the table there are approximately 250,000 distinct CDR3 sequences, approximately 3.6% of which are singletons. Study-level results: Highly abundant clonotypes carried over from the bulk population could end up in FACS-sorted repertoires as contaminants. The CD4 compartment and the CD8 compartment contained a small share of clonotypes in common. Weaker, the secondary response peaked sooner, at day 5 versus 15.

There are many counts of this clonotype. Its antigen is unidentified. The rearrangement links TRBV5-6 to TRBJ1-1, with TRBD1 identical over 7 bases. The origin of this receptor is a man between 18 and 29 years old who received the YFV17D yellow fever vaccine. Material: PBMCs, obtained 15 days after the yellow fever booster vaccination. The CDR3 bases are TGTGCCAGCAGCTTGGAGGTAGGGGGCGGATGGAACACTGAAGCTTTCTTT. This gives the protein CASSLEVGGGWNTEAFF.